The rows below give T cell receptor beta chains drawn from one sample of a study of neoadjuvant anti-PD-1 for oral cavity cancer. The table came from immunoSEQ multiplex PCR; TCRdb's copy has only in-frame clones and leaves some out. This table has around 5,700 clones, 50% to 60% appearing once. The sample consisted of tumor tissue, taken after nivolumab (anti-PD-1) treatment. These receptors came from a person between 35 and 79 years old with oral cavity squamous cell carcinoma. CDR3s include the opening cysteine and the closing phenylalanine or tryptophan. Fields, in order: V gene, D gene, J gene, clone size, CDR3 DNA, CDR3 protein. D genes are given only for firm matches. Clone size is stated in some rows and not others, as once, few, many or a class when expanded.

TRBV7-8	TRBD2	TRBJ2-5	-	TGTGCCAGCAGCTTTCTAGCGGGGGGCCAAGAGACCCAGTACTTC	CASSFLAGGQETQYF
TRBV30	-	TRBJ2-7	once	TGTGCCTGCCTGGGGGAGGATACCCCCCGGCGCTTC	CACLGEDTPRRF
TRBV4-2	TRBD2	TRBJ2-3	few	TGTGCCAGCAGCCAAGCCGGGACTAGTTACTATTTT	CASSQAGTSYYF
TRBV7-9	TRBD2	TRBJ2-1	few	TGTGCCAGCAGCTGGGGACTAGCGGAGTACAATGAGCAGTTCTTC	CASSWGLAEYNEQFF
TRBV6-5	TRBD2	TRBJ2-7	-	TGTGCCAGCAGCCCCCGGGGAGGGAGTACCTACGAGCAGTACTTC	CASSPRGGSTYEQYF
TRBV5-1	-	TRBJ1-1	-	TGCGCCAGCAGCTTATCGGGACTGAAGATGAACACTGAAGCTTTCTTT	CASSLSGLKMNTEAFF
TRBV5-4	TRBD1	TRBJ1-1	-	TGTGCCAGCAGCTACGGGGACAGGAACACTGAAGCTTTCTTT	CASSYGDRNTEAFF
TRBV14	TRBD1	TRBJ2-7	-	TGTGCCAGCAGCCCGGCGGCAGGGGGAACAAGCGAGCAGTACTTC	CASSPAAGGTSEQYF
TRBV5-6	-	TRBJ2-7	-	TGTGCCAGCAGTTCCTGGGGGGCTAGCGGTTCTTACGAGCAGTACTTC	CASSSWGASGSYEQYF
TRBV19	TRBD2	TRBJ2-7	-	TGTGCCAGTAGTATAGTAGCGGGGGCCTACGAGCAGTACTTC	CASSIVAGAYEQYF
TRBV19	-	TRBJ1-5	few	TGTGCCAGTAAGGAGGGACAACCAGTAAATCAGCCCCAGCATTTT	CASKEGQPVNQPQHF
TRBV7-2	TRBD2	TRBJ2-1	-	TGTGCCAGCAGCCCCAATCTAGCGGGGGGAGTGAGTGAGCAGTTCTTC	CASSPNLAGGVSEQFF
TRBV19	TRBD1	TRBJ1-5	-	TGTGCCAGTAGGACACCAGGGGGCGCGGGTCAGCCCCAGCATTTT	CASRTPGGAGQPQHF
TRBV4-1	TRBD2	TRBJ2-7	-	TGCGCCAGCAGCCAAGATCCCGCGGGAGCCCTCCGCTACGAGCAGTACTTC	CASSQDPAGALRYEQYF
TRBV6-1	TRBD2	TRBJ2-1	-	TGTGCCAGCAGTAAACGACTAGCGGCCTCCAATGAGCAGTTCTTC	CASSKRLAASNEQFF
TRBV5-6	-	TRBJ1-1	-	TGTGCCAGCAGCTTGCGGGGCACTGAAGCTTTCTTT	CASSLRGTEAFF
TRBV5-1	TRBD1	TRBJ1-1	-	TGCGCCAGCAGCGAGAGGGGACAGGGGTACACTGAAGCTTTCTTT	CASSERGQGYTEAFF
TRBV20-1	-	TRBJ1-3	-	TGCAGTGCCCACGGGGCGGACACCATATATTTT	CSAHGADTIYF
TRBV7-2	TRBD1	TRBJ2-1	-	TGTGCCAGCTTTCAGGGGGCGGTCTACAATGAGCAGTTCTTC	CASFQGAVYNEQFF
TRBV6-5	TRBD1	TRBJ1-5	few	TGTGCCAGCAGTCGCGGGACAGGCCGGGGTCAGCCCCAGCATTTT	CASSRGTGRGQPQHF
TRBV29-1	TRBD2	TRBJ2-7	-	TGCAGCGTTGCGGCGGGAGGACGGTTTTACGAGCAGTACTTC	CSVAAGGRFYEQYF
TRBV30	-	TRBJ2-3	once	TGTGCCTGGAGTGTACTTGCCACTAGCACAGATACGCAGTATTTT	CAWSVLATSTDTQYF
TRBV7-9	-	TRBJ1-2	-	TGTGCCAGCAGCTTAGAAAGGGGGGACTATGGCTACACCTTC	CASSLERGDYGYTF
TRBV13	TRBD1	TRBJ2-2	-	TGTGCCAGCAACTTGGGACAGGGGGCTATCGGGGAGCTGTTTTTT	CASNLGQGAIGELFF
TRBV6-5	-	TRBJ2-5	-	TGTGCCAGCAGTCATACTAGGCCGGCGGAGACCCAGTACTTC	CASSHTRPAETQYF
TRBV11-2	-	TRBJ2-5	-	TGTGCCAGCAGCTTAGCCCCAAAAGAGACCCAGTACTTC	CASSLAPKETQYF
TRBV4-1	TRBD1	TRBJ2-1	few	TGCGCCAGCAGCCCGGGGACAGCCCGAGAGCAGTTCTTC	CASSPGTAREQFF
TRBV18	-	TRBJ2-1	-	TGTGCCAGCTCACCCCTCCCCTCCGGGACGGGCTCCTACAATGAGCAGTTCTTC	CASSPLPSGTGSYNEQFF
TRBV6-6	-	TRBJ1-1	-	TGTGCCAGCAGTACGACAGAAAACACTGAAGCTTTCTTT	CASSTTENTEAFF
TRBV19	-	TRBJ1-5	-	TGTGCCAGTACTATCCAGGCAGGAAATCAGCCCCAGCATTTT	CASTIQAGNQPQHF
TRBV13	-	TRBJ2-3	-	TGTGCCAGCAGCCCCAGTCGGTGGGGGTCAAGCACAGATACGCAGTATTTT	CASSPSRWGSSTDTQYF
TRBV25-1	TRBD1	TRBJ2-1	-	TGTGCCAGCAGTGAATCAGGGACAGGGAAAAATGAGCAGTTCTTC	CASSESGTGKNEQFF
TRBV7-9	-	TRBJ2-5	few	TGTGCCAGCAGCTTAGGTTCGGGGATCGGAGTGAAAGAGACCCAGTACTTC	CASSLGSGIGVKETQYF
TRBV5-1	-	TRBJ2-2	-	TGCGCCAGCAGCTTCAACAGGGTTCGGGACACCGGGGAGCTGTTTTTT	CASSFNRVRDTGELFF
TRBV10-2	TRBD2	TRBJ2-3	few	TGCGCCAGCAGACTAGCGGGGATGACAGATACGCAGTATTTT	CASRLAGMTDTQYF
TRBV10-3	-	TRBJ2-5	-	TGTGCCATCGCCCCAAGGGCCATCCAAGAGACCCAGTACTTC	CAIAPRAIQETQYF
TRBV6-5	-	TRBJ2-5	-	TGTGCCAGCAGGCGACAAGAGACCCAGTACTTC	CASRRQETQYF
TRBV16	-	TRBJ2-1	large	TGTGCCAGCAGCCCTAACAATGAGCAGTTCTTC	CASSPNNEQFF
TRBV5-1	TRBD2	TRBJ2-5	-	TGCGCCAGCAGCCGCGGGAGTCGGGAGACCCAGTACTTC	CASSRGSRETQYF
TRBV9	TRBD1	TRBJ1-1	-	TGTGCCAGCAGCCCCCAGGGGGCTCGAGGAGCTTTCTTT	CASSPQGARGAFF
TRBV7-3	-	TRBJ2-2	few	TGTGCCAGCAGCTTACACAGGCCCCCCACCGGGGAGCTGTTTTTT	CASSLHRPPTGELFF
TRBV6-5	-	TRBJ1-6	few	TGTGCCAGCAGTTACGACAGTTTGGCCCATAATTCACCCCTCCACTTT	CASSYDSLAHNSPLHF
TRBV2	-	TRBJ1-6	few	TGTGCCAGCAGTGAAGTGAGCTATAATTCACCCCTCCACTTT	CASSEVSYNSPLHF
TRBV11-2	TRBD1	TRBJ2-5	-	TGTGCCAGCAGTCCGGACAGGGGGGAGACCCAGTACTTC	CASSPDRGETQYF
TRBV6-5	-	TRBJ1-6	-	TGTGCCAGCAGTCCTCGGGGTGGGTCCACACCCCTCCACTTT	CASSPRGGSTPLHF
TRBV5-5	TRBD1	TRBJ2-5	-	TGTGCCAGCAGCTTGGCAGGACAGGTTGGGACCCAGTACTTC	CASSLAGQVGTQYF
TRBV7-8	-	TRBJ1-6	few	TGTGCCAGCAGCCTAACGATGGCAGTGAGCTCCTATAATTCACCCCTCCACTTT	CASSLTMAVSSYNSPLHF
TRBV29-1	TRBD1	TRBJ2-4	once	TGCAGCATCGGGACAGGGGCCATCGGCATTCAGTACTTC	CSIGTGAIGIQYF
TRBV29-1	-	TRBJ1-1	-	TGCAGCCCCCGCATGGGGGCGACGAACACTGAAGCTTTCTTT	CSPRMGATNTEAFF
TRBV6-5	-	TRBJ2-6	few	TGTGCCAGCAGTTACAATACCGGGGCCAACGTCCTGACTTTC	CASSYNTGANVLTF